This record looks at one T cell receptor (beta chain) sequence and its context. Its antigen is not known. V gave up 5 bases and J gave up 1 base, with 14 bases separating them. This CDR3 region has 15 residues. Germline-derived CDR1 and CDR2 are MNHEY and SMNVEV (reference sequence). This entry belongs to a study of T cell repertoires in cytomegalovirus infection. TCRdb used MiXCR to reprocess the reads, holding one entry per CDR3 protein. The table shows approximately 1,000,000 distinct CDR3 sequences, with 25% to 40% occurring only once. The input for sequencing was cultured CD8+ T cells from PBMCs, taken from culture after CMV antigen stimulation. This sequence joins TRBV27 and TRBJ2-5, with D tentatively TRBD1 or TRBD2 (5 bases each). The TCR was taken from a human donor in good health (CMV status not recorded). Some clones in this sample may be carry-over from other donors' samples. The CDR3 bases are TGTGCCAGCAGTGTTCGGGACCGCCCCCAAGAGACCCAGTACTTC. It yields the protein CASSVRDRPQETQYF.